This T cell receptor (beta chain) was sequenced in a study of T cell repertoires in cytomegalovirus infection. The length of the CDR3 is 15 residues. The V end lost 2 bases, the J end lost 9 bases, and 14 bases lay between the germline ends. Germline-derived CDR1 and CDR2 are SGHTA and FQGNSA. Each CDR3 protein gets one entry after TCRdb re-called the reads with MiXCR. The sample gives roughly 700,000 distinct CDR3 sequences, roughly 36% of which show up once; around a sixth is in the top ten. The table lists this clonotype with many counts. Its target is not known. The chain has TRBV7-2 and TRBJ1-6; D possibly corresponds to TRBD1 (5 bases). This TCR derives from a human donor in good health (CMV status not recorded). Some clones in this sample may be carry-over from other donors' samples. Here the sequenced sample was cultured PBMCs, taken from culture after CMV antigen stimulation. The CDR3, as DNA: TGTGCCAGCAGCTTACTAGGGGCTAGTGGTTCACCCCTCCACTTT. Translated: CASSLLGASGSPLHF.